Following are 7 T cell receptor beta chains from one sample sequenced in a study of beta chain features in type 1 diabetes. Findings and limits, study-wide: Moderate yet significant TCRB CDR3 shortening was seen in Type 1 diabetes patients in all four CD4+ subsets.

What these receptors recognize is not known. TCRB transcripts that were expressed got sequenced, as all of the isolated RNA had been reverse transcribed. TCRdb's copy holds only in-frame clones and misses some; the assay was immunoSEQ multiplex PCR. Altogether under 300,000 clones are present, 16% being singletons, with the ten largest covering more than 0.075%. The sample comprised naive CD4+ T cells from blood. The receptor source for this set is a man younger than 45 with type 1 diabetes.

This clone was detected a few times. The J gene is TRBJ2-3, the V gene TRBV5-6, with 11 bases identical to TRBD2. This CDR3 contains 18 residues. Germline V gene lookup returns CDR1 SGHDT and CDR2 YYEEEE. The V segment lost 1 base and the J segment 7 bases; nucleotides outside the gene matches: 14. This CDR3 is CASSLLTTGTSGFYTQYF. CDR3 bases: TGTGCCAGCAGCTTGCTGACCACCGGGACTAGCGGATTTTATACGCAGTATTTT.

The rearrangement joins TRBV9 to TRBJ2-3; perhaps TRBD2 as D (6 bases). Germline assignment: CDR1 SGDLS and CDR2 YYNGEE. The CDR3 is 16 residues long. V lost 0 bases and J 0 bases, leaving 11 bases between the germline ends. The CDR3 coding sequence is TGTGCCAGCAGCGTAGATTTTAGCGGAAGCACAGATACGCAGTATTTT. Protein product: CASSVDFSGSTDTQYF.

This clone was counted only a few times. The chain joins TRBV6-6 to TRBJ2-1; 10 bases align to TRBD2. V was clipped by 2 bases and J by 6 bases; unmatched bases: 1. This CDR3 has 14 residues. Per the germline V gene, CDR1 is MNHNY and CDR2 is SVGAGI (reference sequence). CDR3 protein: CASSYQREGNEQFF. The CDR3 nucleotides are TGTGCCAGCAGTTACCAGCGGGAGGGCAATGAGCAGTTCTTC.

V and J are TRBV30 and TRBJ1-3; D uncertain. Per germline, CDR1 GTSNPN and CDR2 SVGIG (reference sequence). Trimming cost V 2 bases and J 5 bases, with 10 bases left between them. The CDR3 loop spans 13 amino acids. The CDR3 coding sequence is TGTGCCTGGAGTTCTGGCTTACGAAACACCATATATTTT. Its protein is CAWSSGLRNTIYF.

This clone has only a few counts. The chain combines TRBV7-2 with TRBJ2-4; weak D call: TRBD2 (5 bases). Trimming took 2 bases from V and 8 from J, leaving 7 bases between them. Germline values: CDR1 SGHTA, CDR2 FQGNSA. The CDR3 covers 12 residues. The CDR3 nucleotides read TGTGCCAGCAGCTTATCCGGGGACATTCAGTACTTC. Translated: CASSLSGDIQYF.

In regard to this clone: The sample carries other DNA sequences with the same CDR3. The chain uses TRBV9 and TRBJ2-1; D is possibly TRBD2 (5 bases). The CDR3 is 15 amino acids. Trimming stripped 0 bases from V and 0 bases from J, with 7 bases between. The germline V gene has CDR1 SGDLS and CDR2 YYNGEE. CDR3: CASSVAAGSYNEQFF. The CDR3, as DNA: TGTGCCAGCAGCGTAGCGGCGGGCTCCTACAATGAGCAGTTCTTC.

This clone was observed a few times. The rearrangement uses TRBV30 and TRBJ1-1; unclear D gene. The CDR3 length is 13 residues. V lost 0 bases to trimming and J lost 8 bases, with 13 bases between them. Germline CDR1 and CDR2: GTSNPN and SVGIG (reference sequence). This chain's CDR3 is CAWSVGKGAEAFF. CDR3 sequence (DNA): TGTGCCTGGAGTGTAGGTAAGGGCGCGGAAGCTTTCTTT.